This T cell receptor (beta chain) is drawn from a study of blood T cell repertoires in COVID-19. At the level of the study: Samples of COVID-19 (acute and convalescent) were obtained from the United States, Italy and Spain. The analysed material was cDNA or gDNA that came from T cells, B-cell-depleted T cells, or PBMCs.

This CDR3 spans 14 amino acids. V was cut by 3 bases and J by 1 base, with 7 bases left in between. Germline V gives CDR1 SGDLS, CDR2 YYNGEE. The method was immunoSEQ multiplex PCR; TCRdb's version includes in-frame clones alone and lacks a portion of them. The table has about 200,000 clones, approximately 90% seen once. One Seattle source followed patients from active infection through their disease course. The V and J genes are TRBV9 and TRBJ2-2, with no clear D. This clonotype was sampled from a man between 60 and 75 years old with COVID-19, enrolled during active disease. The sample comprised peripheral blood. The DNA for the CDR3 is TGTGCCAGCAGCGAGAGGAGGAACACCGGGGAGCTGTTTTTT. Encoded protein: CASSERRNTGELFF.